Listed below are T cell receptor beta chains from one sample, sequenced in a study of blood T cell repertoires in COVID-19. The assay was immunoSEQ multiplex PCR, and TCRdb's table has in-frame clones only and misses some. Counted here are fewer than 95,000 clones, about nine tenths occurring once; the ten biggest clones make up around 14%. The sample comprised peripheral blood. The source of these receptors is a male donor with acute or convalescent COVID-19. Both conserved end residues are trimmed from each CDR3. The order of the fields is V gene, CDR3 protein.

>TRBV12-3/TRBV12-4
ASRPSGGDEQF
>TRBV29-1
SVPGQGYEQY
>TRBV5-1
ASSRGLAGNSYEQY
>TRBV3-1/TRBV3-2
ASSPWRVTEAF
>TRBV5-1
ASSFPGRTYEQY
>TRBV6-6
ASSYSGPYNSPLH
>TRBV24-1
ATSAPRQNNEQF
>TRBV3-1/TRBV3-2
ASSQDATRYQTQY
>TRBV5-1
ASRGLAGAQETQY
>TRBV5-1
ASSPGSASNYGYT
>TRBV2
ASMGAGAPYEQY
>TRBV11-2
ASRLTGTSGGTSTDTQY
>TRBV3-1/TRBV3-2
ASSQGGTEQAF
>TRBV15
ATSRQSSGANVLT
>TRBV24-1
ATSDVGQGDNQPQH
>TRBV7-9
ASSYPRGEQY
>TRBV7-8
ASSLPLGSGNTIY
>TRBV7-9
ASSLSAGTPLGGYT
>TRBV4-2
ASSPDLQETQY
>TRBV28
ASSFPGGTEAF
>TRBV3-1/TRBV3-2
ASSQPLVGGETQY
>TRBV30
AWSSSQETQY
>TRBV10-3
AITSGGSTDTQY
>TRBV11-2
ASSLEEGENYGYT
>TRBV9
ASSPIREGFAAGSGNTIY
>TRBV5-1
ASSLDSGGLSYEQY
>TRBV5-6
ASSLLNRAAKNIQY
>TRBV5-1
ASSQQDRTDTQY
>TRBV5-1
ASSLSGALYEQY
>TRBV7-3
ASSLRPTGELF
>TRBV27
ASSLSPQGVAGTEAF
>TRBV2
ASTRTRNTIY
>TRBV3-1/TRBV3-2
ASSQEFPGIGGTQY
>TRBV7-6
ASSPLAGAQYNEQF
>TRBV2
ASSDQSANYGYT
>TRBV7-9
ASEPASGGNTGELF
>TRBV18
ASSGQGSYEQY
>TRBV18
ASSPAEAGDQETQY
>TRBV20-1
SASQVEGSNQPQH
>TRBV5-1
ASSFRDTDTQY
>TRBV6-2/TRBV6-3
ASSYLFTNTEAF
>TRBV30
AWRAPPGGLF
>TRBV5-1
ASSLRTLAGDNEQF
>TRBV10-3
AITGSSNEQF
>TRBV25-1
ASSAQGSNQPQH
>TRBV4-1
ASSQESGNQPQH